Each of the 26 T cell receptor beta chains below was sequenced from the same sample in a study of naive and memory T cell subsets. Amplification of ligated cDNA took four PCR rounds with SP2 and nested alpha and beta constant primers. MiXCR was run by TCRdb on the 5' RACE reads, yielding one entry per CDR3 protein. This table holds roughly 60,000 distinct CDR3 sequences, around 7.3% found once. The library had UMIs added by 3' ligation of an oligonucleotide to TCR cDNA. The receptors shown here come from a male donor in good health.

This clonotype was recorded only once. At one end, the junction sequence differs from germline, possibly due to a read error. This chain uses TRBV5-6 with TRBJ2-2; 7 bases line up with TRBD2. Germline CDR1 SGHDT, CDR2 YYEEEE. The CDR3 sequence is 18 residues long. This CDR3 reads CSSSNVSPGGANTGELFF. The DNA of the CDR3 is TGTTCCAGCAGCAACGTATCCCCGGGGGGAGCAAACACCGGGGAGCTGTTTTTT. Full variable domain (remainder filled in from reference TRBV5-6 and TRBJ2-2): DAGVTQSPTHLIKTRGQQVTLRCSPKSGHDTVSWYQQALGQGPQFIFQYYEEEERQRGNFPDRFSGHQFPNYSSELNVNALLLGDSALYLCSSSNVSPGGANTGELFFGEGSRLTVL.

This clonotype was counted at least ten times. CDR3 sequence (DNA): TGTGCCAGCAGCTTTTTTACGCGGGGGGAGACCCAGTACTTC. Its translation is CASSFFTRGETQYF. This sequence joins TRBV5-4 and TRBJ2-5; TRBD2 matches 7 bases. V lost 2 bases to trimming and J lost 5 bases; unmatched junction nucleotides: 6. The V gene's germline CDR1 is SGHNT and CDR2 YYREEE (reference sequence). CDR3 length equals 14 residues.

This clonotype occurred many times. The CDR3 protein is CSSWLAGGNEQFF. CDR3 nucleotide sequence: TGCAGTTCCTGGCTAGCGGGAGGTAATGAGCAGTTCTTC. The V call is TRBV20-1, the J call TRBJ2-1, with TRBD2 identical over 11 bases. Germline values: CDR1 DFQATT, CDR2 SNEGSKA (reference sequence). This CDR3 is 13 amino acids long. The ends lost 8 bases at V and 7 bases at J; junction bases unmatched: 7.

This clonotype was counted only a few times. The V and J genes are TRBV3-1 and TRBJ2-3; D may be TRBD1 (5 bases). V lost 6 bases, J lost 2 bases, and 15 bases lay in between. The CDR3 covers 15 residues. Per germline, CDR1 LGHDT and CDR2 YNNKEL (reference sequence). The CDR3 region is CASSRGYRTTDTQYF. CDR3 sequence (DNA): TGTGCCAGCAGTCGCGGCTACAGGACCACAGATACGCAGTATTTT.

The rearrangement links TRBV4-2 to TRBJ2-3; D not resolved. The CDR3 runs to 13 residues. Looked up from germline, CDR1 is LGHNA and CDR2 is YNFKEQ. V was trimmed by 1 base and J by 1 base, leaving 3 bases between them. The CDR3 loop is CASSQGRTDTQYF. CDR3 coding DNA: TGTGCCAGCAGCCAAGGTCGCACAGATACGCAGTATTTT.

The V call is TRBV13, the J call TRBJ1-2; maybe TRBD1 (5 bases). The V gene lost 3 bases and the J gene lost 3 bases, with 8 bases spanning the gap. Germline V gene sequence: CDR1 PRHDT, CDR2 FYEKMQ (reference sequence). CDR3 length: 13 residues. In DNA, the CDR3 is TGTGCCAGCAGCTTGGGGCGAGACTATGGCTACACCTTC. It translates to CASSLGRDYGYTF.

The V and J genes are TRBV29-1 and TRBJ1-2; 7 nucleotides match TRBD1. CDR3 length: 12 residues. Germline V gene data show CDR1 as SQVTM and CDR2 as ANQGSEA. The CDR3 DNA follows: TGCCCCCTGAAAGGGACAGTCTATGGCTACACCTTC. It codes for CPLKGTVYGYTF.

This clonotype turned up a few times. This chain joins TRBV25-1 and TRBJ2-5; 7 positions agree with TRBD1. Germline lookup yields CDR1 MGHDK and CDR2 SYGVNS. With 2 bases clipped from V and 7 bases from J, the junction kept 7 bases outside the gene matches. The CDR3 loop spans 14 amino acids. CDR3 region: CASSEIGGRGTQYF. The DNA of the CDR3 is TGTGCCAGCAGTGAAATAGGGGGCCGGGGGACCCAGTACTTC.

This clonotype was observed many times. The chain has TRBV10-1 and TRBJ2-7; 9 bases agree with TRBD2. The CDR3 sequence is 14 residues long. Germline loops: CDR1 WNHNN, CDR2 SYGVQD (reference sequence). The V segment lost 6 bases and the J segment 3 bases; nucleotides outside the gene matches: 6. CDR3 nucleotide sequence: TGCGCCAGCAGGGAAGGACTAGCGAGCTACGAGCAGTACTTC. The encoded protein is CASREGLASYEQYF.

The CDR3: CAISDGQGKNQPQHF. The CDR3 nucleotides read TGTGCCATCAGTGACGGACAGGGAAAAAATCAGCCCCAGCATTTT. The chain joins TRBV10-3 to TRBJ1-5; TRBD1 aligns across 8 bases. In germline, CDR1 is ENHRY, CDR2 SYGVKD. Trimming took 3 bases from V and 4 from J; bases not matched to a gene: 5. CDR3 length equals 15 residues.

The chain recombines TRBV11-2 with TRBJ1-6, with D uncertain. Trimming cost V 2 bases and J 4 bases, with 12 bases left between them. The V gene's germline CDR1 is SGHAT and CDR2 FQNNGV. The CDR3 is made up of 16 amino acids. DNA for the CDR3: TGTGCCAGCAGCTTAATACCTGGGAATTATAATTCACCCCTCCACTTT. This sequence encodes CASSLIPGNYNSPLHF.

This clonotype showed up just a few times. A junction boundary mismatches the germline segment, possibly from a read error. This chain joins TRBV5-1 and TRBJ2-7; 7 bases map to TRBD2. Germline-derived CDR1 and CDR2 are SGHRS and YFSETQ. The CDR3 is 15 amino acids. The CDR3 is CASSLAGRASHEQYF. CDR3 in DNA: TGCGCCAGCAGCTTGGCGGGGAGGGCCTCCCACGAGCAGTACTTC.

The chain joins TRBV6-5 to TRBJ2-1, with TRBD2 as a possible D gene (6 bases). V lost 2 bases to trimming and J lost 4 bases, with 15 bases between them. The CDR3 has 16 amino acids. Germline V gene sequence: CDR1 MNHEY, CDR2 SVGAGI. In DNA form, the CDR3 reads TGTGCCAGCAGTTACATAGGCGGGATAGAGTACAATGAGCAGTTCTTC. Protein product: CASSYIGGIEYNEQFF.

This clonotype was counted at least ten times. The V gene is TRBV21-1, the J gene TRBJ2-5. TRBV21-1 is a known pseudogene. This CDR3 has 15 amino acids. The CDR3 DNA sequence: TGTGCCAGCAGAGAAGGAAAAGCAAACCAAGAGACCCAGTACTTC. It codes for CASREGKANQETQYF.

A note on this clonotype: Since a much larger clone is just one base distant, this may be a read error. This sequence joins TRBV9 and TRBJ2-7, with 7 bases fitting TRBD1. The CDR3 loop spans 16 amino acids. From germline, CDR1 is SGDLS and CDR2 YYNGEE. The CDR3, as DNA: TGTGCCAGCATCGAGAAAGGGGGACAGAGCTCCCACGAGCAGTACTTC. This encodes CASIEKGGQSSHEQYF.

The sample holds a few counts of this clonotype. This chain links TRBV7-2 with TRBJ2-2; D call uncertain. With 8 bases removed from V and 1 base from J, the gap between germline ends came to 14 bases. This CDR3 spans 15 amino acids. In germline, CDR1 is SGHTA, CDR2 FQGNSA. CDR3 in DNA: TGTGCCAGCGGTCAGTGGCTAGTGAACACCGGGGAGCTGTTTTTT. Translating it yields CASGQWLVNTGELFF.

This clonotype was seen a few times. The V and J genes are TRBV7-8 and TRBJ1-2; possibly TRBD1 for D (6 bases). Germline-derived CDR1 and CDR2 are SGHVS and FQNEAQ. Trimming removed 5 bases at V and 6 bases at J, with 22 bases between. This CDR3 is built from 16 residues. CDR3 nucleotides: TGTGCCAGCAGCCCAGGGAATTACGGGGGCGGCGATGGCTACACCTTC. Protein sequence: CASSPGNYGGGDGYTF. Full variable domain (rest looked up from reference TRBV7-8 and TRBJ1-2): GAGVSQSPRYKVAKRGQDVALRCDPISGHVSLFWYQQALGQGPEFLTYFQNEAQLDKSGLPSDRFFAERPEGSVSTLKIQRTQQEDSAVYLCASSPGNYGGGDGYTFGSGTRLTVV.

This clonotype was detected many times. The chain links TRBV10-3 to TRBJ2-5; D is unclear. The CDR3 extends over 11 amino acids. CDR1 and CDR2 from the germline V gene are ENHRY and SYGVKD. Trimming shortened V by 11 bases and J by 2 bases, and 9 bases separated the two germline ends. The CDR3 nucleotides are TGTGCCGCCGGGCGTCAAGAGACCCAGTACTTC. Its translation: CAAGRQETQYF.

This rearrangement joins TRBV6-5 to TRBJ1-4; 11 nucleotides match TRBD1. Germline V gene lookup returns CDR1 MNHEY and CDR2 SVGAGI. The V segment lost 6 bases and the J segment 7 bases; nucleotides outside the gene matches: 7. The CDR3 runs to 15 residues. For the CDR3, the DNA is TGTGCCAGCAGCCTGGGGACAGGGGGTCCTGAAAAACTGTTTTTT. Translating it yields CASSLGTGGPEKLFF.

The chain employs TRBV7-2 and TRBJ2-1, with a possible D match to TRBD1 (5 bases). The V and J ends lost 3 bases and 9 bases respectively, with 12 bases between them. This CDR3 comprises 13 residues. Germline-derived CDR1 and CDR2 are SGHTA and FQGNSA. This CDR3 is CASSFTREGEQFF. CDR3 DNA: TGTGCCAGCAGCTTCACCAGGGAAGGTGAGCAGTTCTTC.

V usage is TRBV20-1 and J usage is TRBJ2-7; no clear D. The CDR3 loop spans 15 amino acids. Trimming shortened V by 1 base and J by 3 bases, and 16 bases separated the two germline ends. From germline, CDR1 is DFQATT and CDR2 SNEGSKA (reference sequence). CDR3 nucleotides: TGCAGTGCTAGAGGAGTCCAGCCCTCCGACTACGAGCAGTACTTC. It specifies CSARGVQPSDYEQYF.

The J gene is TRBJ1-2, the V gene TRBV2; the match to TRBD1 covers 8 bases. This CDR3 is 15 amino acids long. V trimming: 6 bases; J trimming: 5 bases; junction bases outside the gene matches: 11. The germline V gene has CDR1 SNHLY and CDR2 FYNNEI. CDR3: CASSHMDRAAYGYTF. The CDR3 DNA is TGTGCCAGCAGCCATATGGACAGGGCAGCATATGGCTACACCTTC.

The rearrangement joins TRBV5-1 to TRBJ1-3; 10 bases line up with TRBD1. The CDR3 loop spans 16 amino acids. V gave up 3 bases and J gave up 4 bases; unmatched junction bases: 7. CDR1 is SGHRS and CDR2 is YFSETQ in the germline V gene. This CDR3 is CASSSGTGDAGNTIYF. The CDR3 coding sequence is TGCGCCAGCAGCTCAGGGACAGGGGATGCGGGAAACACCATATATTTT. Drawing the rest from reference TRBV5-1 and TRBJ1-3, the complete variable domain is KAGVTQTPRYLIKTRGQQVTLSCSPISGHRSVSWYQQTPGQGLQFLFEYFSETQRNKGNFPGRFSGRQFSNSRSEMNVSTLELGDSALYLCASSSGTGDAGNTIYFGEGSWLTVV.

The chain is built from TRBV7-9 and TRBJ1-4; D remains unclear. Trimming took off 3 bases at V and 6 bases at J, with 5 bases between the two ends. CDR1 is SEHNR and CDR2 is FQNEAQ in the germline V gene (reference sequence). This CDR3 has 12 amino acids. This CDR3 reads CASSFEYEKLFF. CDR3 DNA sequence: TGTGCCAGCAGCTTTGAGTATGAAAAACTGTTTTTT.

In its sample, this clonotype was seen a few times. V usage is TRBV7-6 and J usage is TRBJ2-3; no reliable D call. Germline CDR1 is SGHVS and CDR2 is FNYEAQ. Between the trimmed V and J ends, which lost 7 bases and 6 bases, there was a span of 14 bases. CDR3 length: 13 residues. The CDR3 loop reads CASNTNPADTQYF. The CDR3 nucleotides read TGTGCCAGCAACACCAACCCCGCTGATACGCAGTATTTT.

The J gene is TRBJ2-6, the V gene TRBV20-1; 7 nucleotides line up with TRBD2. The CDR3 has 16 residues. Trimming removed 5 bases from V and 0 bases from J; junction bases left unmatched: 7. Germline V gene data show CDR1 as DFQATT and CDR2 as SNEGSKA (reference sequence). CDR3 sequence: CSADPGLTSGANVLTF. DNA for the CDR3: TGCAGTGCTGACCCGGGACTAACCTCTGGGGCCAACGTCCTGACTTTC.